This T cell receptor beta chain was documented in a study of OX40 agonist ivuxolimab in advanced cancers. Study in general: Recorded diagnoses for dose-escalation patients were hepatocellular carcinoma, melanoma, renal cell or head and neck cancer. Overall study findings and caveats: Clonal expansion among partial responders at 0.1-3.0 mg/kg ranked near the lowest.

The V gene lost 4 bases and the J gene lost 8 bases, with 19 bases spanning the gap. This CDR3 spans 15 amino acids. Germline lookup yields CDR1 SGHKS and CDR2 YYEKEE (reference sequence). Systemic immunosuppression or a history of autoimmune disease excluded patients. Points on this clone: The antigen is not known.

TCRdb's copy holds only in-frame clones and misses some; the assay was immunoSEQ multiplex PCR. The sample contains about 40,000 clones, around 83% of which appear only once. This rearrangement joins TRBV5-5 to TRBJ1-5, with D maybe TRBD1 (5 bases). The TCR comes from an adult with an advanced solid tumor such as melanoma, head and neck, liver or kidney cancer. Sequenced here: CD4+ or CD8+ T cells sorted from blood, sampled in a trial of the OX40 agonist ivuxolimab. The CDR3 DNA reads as TGTGCCAGCAGCCCCGGGACGGCGCTTAATGAGCCCCAGCATTTT. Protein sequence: CASSPGTALNEPQHF.